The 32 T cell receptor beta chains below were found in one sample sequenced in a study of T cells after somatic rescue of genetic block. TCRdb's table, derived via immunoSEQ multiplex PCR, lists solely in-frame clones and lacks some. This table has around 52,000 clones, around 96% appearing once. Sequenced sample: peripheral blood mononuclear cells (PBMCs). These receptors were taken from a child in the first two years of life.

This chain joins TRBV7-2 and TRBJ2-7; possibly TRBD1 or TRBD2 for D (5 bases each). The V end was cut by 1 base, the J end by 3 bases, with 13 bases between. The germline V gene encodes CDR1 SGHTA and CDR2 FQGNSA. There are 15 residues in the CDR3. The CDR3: CASSLVPGRHYEQYF. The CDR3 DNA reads TGTGCCAGCAGCTTAGTTCCGGGACGGCACTACGAGCAGTACTTC.

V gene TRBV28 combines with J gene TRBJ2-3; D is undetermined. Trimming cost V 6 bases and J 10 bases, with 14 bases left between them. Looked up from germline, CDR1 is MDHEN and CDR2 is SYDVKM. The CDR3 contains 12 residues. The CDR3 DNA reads TGTGCCAGCAGCCTCGTCGGTCTGTCGCAGTATTTT. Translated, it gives CASSLVGLSQYF.

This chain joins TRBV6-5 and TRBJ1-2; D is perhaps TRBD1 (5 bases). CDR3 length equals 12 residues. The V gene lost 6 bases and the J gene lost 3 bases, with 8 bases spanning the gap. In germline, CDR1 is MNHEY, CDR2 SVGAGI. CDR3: CASRQGHYGYTF. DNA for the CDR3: TGTGCCAGCAGGCAGGGTCACTATGGCTACACCTTC.

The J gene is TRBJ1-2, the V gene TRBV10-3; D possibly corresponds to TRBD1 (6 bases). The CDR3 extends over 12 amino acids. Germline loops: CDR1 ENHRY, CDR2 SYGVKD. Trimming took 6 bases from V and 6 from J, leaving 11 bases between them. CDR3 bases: TGTGCCATCAGCCCGGCAGGGGATGGCTACACCTTC. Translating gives CAISPAGDGYTF.

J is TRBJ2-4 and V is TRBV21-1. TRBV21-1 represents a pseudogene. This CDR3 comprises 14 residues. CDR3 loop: CASTWDLAKNIQYF. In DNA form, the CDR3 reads TGTGCCAGCACCTGGGATCTAGCCAAAAACATTCAGTACTTC.

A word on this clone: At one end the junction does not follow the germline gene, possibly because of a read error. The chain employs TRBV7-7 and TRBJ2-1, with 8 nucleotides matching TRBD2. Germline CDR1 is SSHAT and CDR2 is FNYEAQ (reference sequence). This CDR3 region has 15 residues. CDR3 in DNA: TGTGCTAGCAGCTTATACAGCGGGAGTGGCAATGAGCAGTTCTTC. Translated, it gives CASSLYSGSGNEQFF.

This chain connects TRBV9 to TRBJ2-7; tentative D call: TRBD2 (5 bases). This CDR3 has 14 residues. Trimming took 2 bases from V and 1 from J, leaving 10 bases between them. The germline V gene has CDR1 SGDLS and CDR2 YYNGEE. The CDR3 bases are TGTGCCAGCAGCGTGGCGGGCACTTCCTACGAGCAGTACTTC. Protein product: CASSVAGTSYEQYF. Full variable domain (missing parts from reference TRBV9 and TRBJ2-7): DSGVTQTPKHLITATGQRVTLRCSPRSGDLSVYWYQQSLDQGLQFLIQYYNGEERAKGNILERFSAQQFPDLHSELNLSSLELGDSALYFCASSVAGTSYEQYFGPGTRLTVT.

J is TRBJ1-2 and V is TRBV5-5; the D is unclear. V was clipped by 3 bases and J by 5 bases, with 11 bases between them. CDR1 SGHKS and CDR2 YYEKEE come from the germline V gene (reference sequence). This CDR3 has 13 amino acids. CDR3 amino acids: CASSSDGFYGYTF. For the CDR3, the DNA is TGTGCCAGCAGCTCGGACGGTTTTTATGGCTACACCTTC.

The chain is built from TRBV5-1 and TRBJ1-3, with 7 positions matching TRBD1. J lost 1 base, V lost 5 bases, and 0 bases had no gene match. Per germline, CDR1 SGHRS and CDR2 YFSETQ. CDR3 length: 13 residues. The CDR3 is CASRTGSGNTIYF. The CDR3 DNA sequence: TGCGCCAGCAGGACAGGGTCTGGAAACACCATATATTTT.

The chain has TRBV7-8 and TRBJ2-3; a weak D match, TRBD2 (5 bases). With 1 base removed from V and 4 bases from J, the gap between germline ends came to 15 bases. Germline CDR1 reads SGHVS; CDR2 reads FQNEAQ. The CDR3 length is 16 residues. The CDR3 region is CASSLESTRVSDTQYF. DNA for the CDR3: TGTGCCAGCAGCTTAGAGTCAACTAGGGTTTCAGATACGCAGTATTTT.

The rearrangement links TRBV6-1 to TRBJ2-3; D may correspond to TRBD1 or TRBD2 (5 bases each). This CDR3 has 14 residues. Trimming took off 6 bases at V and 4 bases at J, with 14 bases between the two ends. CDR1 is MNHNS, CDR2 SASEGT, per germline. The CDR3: CASRGRDRADTQYF. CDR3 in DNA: TGTGCCAGCAGGGGACGGGACCGCGCAGATACGCAGTATTTT.

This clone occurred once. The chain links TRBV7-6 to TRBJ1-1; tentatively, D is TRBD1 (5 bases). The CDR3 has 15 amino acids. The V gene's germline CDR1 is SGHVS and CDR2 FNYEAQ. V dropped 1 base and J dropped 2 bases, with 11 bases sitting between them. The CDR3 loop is CASSLGMGVNTEAFF. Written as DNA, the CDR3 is TGTGCCAGCAGCTTAGGGATGGGGGTCAACACTGAAGCTTTCTTT.

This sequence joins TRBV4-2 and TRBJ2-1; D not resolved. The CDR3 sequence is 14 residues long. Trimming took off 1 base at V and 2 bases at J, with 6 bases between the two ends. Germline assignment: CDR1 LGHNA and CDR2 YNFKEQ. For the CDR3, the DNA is TGTGCCAGCAGCCAAGCGGAGACCTACAATGAGCAGTTCTTC. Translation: CASSQAETYNEQFF.

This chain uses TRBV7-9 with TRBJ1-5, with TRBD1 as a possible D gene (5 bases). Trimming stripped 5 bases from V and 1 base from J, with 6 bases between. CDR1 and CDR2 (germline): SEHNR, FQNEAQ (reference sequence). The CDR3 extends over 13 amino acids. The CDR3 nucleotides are TGTGCCAGCAGCCGGGACAGCAATCAGCCCCAGCATTTT. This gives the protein CASSRDSNQPQHF.

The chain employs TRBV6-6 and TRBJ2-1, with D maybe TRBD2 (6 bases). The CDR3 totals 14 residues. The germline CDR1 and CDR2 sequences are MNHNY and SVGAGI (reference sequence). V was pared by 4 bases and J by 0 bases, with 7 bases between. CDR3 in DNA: TGTGCCAGCAGTTCGGGACTCTCCTACAATGAGCAGTTCTTC. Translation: CASSSGLSYNEQFF.

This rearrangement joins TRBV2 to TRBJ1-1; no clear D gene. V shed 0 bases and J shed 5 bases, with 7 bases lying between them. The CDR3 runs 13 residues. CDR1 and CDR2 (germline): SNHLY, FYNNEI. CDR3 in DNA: TGTGCCAGCAGTGAAGCAGCCTGGACTGAAGCTTTCTTT. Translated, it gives CASSEAAWTEAFF. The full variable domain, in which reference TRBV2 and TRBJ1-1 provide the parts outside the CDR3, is EPEVTQTPSHQVTQMGQEVILRCVPISNHLYFYWYRQILGQKVEFLVSFYNNEISEKSEIFDDQFSVERPDGSNFTLKIRSTKLEDSAMYFCASSEAAWTEAFFGQGTRLTVV.

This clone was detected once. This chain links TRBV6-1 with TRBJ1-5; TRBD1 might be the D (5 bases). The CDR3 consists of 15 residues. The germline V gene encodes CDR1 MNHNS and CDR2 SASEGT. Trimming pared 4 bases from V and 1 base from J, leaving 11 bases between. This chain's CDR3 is CASSAFRGSNQPQHF. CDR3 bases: TGTGCCAGCAGTGCCTTTCGGGGGAGCAATCAGCCCCAGCATTTT.

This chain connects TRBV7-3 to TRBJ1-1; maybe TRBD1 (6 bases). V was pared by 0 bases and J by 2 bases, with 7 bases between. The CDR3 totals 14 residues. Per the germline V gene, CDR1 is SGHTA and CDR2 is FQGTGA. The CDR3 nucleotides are TGTGCCAGCAGCTTAACGGGACAAAACACTGAAGCTTTCTTT. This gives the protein CASSLTGQNTEAFF.

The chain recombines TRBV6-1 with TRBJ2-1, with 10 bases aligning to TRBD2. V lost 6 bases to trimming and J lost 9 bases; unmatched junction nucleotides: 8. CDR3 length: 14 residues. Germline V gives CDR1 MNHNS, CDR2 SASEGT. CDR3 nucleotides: TGTGCCAGCAGGGCTAGCGGGAGTGGAGTTGAGCAGTTCTTC. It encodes CASRASGSGVEQFF.

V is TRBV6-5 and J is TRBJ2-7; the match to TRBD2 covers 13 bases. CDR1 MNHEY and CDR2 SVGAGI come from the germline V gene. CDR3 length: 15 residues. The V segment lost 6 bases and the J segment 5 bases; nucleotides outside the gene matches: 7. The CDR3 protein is CASSYRTSGSHEQYF. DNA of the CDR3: TGTGCCAGCAGCTACCGGACTAGCGGGAGCCACGAGCAGTACTTC.

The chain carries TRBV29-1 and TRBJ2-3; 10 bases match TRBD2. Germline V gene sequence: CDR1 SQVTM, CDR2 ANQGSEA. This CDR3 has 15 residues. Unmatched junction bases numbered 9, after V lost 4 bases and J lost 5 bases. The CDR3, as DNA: TGCAGCGTTGTTCCTAGCGGGAGTTATGGAGATACGCAGTATTTT. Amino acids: CSVVPSGSYGDTQYF.

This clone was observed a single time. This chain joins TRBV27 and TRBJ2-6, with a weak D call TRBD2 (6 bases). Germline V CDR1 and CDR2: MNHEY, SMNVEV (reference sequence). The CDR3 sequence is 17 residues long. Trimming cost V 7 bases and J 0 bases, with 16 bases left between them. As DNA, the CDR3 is TGTGCCAGCATCATTAGCGGATTTAGCTCTGGGGCCAACGTCCTGACTTTC. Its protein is CASIISGFSSGANVLTF.

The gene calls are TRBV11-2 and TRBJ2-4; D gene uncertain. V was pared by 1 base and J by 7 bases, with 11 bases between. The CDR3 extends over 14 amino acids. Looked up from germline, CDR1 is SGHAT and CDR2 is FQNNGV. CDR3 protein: CASSLGGSGNIQYF. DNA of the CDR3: TGTGCCAGCAGCTTAGGAGGTTCCGGGAACATTCAGTACTTC.

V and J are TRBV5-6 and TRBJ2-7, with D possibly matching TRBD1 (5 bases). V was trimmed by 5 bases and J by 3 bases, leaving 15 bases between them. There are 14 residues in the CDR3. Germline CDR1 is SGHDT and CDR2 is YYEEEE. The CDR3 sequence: CASRPQGLIYEQYF. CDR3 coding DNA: TGTGCCAGCAGGCCCCAGGGTCTAATCTACGAGCAGTACTTC.

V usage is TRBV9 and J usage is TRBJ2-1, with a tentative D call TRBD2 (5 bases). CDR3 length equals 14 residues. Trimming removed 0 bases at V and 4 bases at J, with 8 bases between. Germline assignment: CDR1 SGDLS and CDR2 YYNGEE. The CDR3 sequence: CASSVAGKYNEQFF. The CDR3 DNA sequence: TGTGCCAGCAGCGTAGCGGGAAAATACAATGAGCAGTTCTTC.

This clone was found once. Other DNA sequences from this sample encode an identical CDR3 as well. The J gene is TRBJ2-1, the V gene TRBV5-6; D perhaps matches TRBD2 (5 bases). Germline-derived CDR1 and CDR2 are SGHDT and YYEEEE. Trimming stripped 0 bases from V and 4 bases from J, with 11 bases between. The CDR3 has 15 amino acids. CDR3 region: CASSLGLADYNEQFF. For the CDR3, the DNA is TGTGCCAGCAGCTTGGGGCTAGCAGATTACAATGAGCAGTTCTTC. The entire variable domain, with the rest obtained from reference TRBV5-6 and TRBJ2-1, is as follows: DAGVTQSPTHLIKTRGQQVTLRCSPKSGHDTVSWYQQALGQGPQFIFQYYEEEERQRGNFPDRFSGHQFPNYSSELNVNALLLGDSALYLCASSLGLADYNEQFFGPGTRLTVL.

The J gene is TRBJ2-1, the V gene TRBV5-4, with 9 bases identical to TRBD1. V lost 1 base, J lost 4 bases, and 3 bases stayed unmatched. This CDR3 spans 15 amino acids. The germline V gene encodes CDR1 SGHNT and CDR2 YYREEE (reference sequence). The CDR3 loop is CASSLRGQGYNEQFF. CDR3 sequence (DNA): TGTGCCAGCAGCTTGAGGGGACAGGGTTACAATGAGCAGTTCTTC.

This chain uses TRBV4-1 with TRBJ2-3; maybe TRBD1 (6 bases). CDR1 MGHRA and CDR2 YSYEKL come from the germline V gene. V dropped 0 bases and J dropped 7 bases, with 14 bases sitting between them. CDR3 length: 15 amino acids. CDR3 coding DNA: TGCGCCAGCAGCCAAGATAATAGGGACAAGTATACGCAGTATTTT. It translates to CASSQDNRDKYTQYF.

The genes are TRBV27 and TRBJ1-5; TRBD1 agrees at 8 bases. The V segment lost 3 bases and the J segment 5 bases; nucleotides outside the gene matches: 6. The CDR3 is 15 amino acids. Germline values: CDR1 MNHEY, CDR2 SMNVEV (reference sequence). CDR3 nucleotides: TGTGCCAGCAGTTTTCGGGCAGGGGGCTATCAGCCCCAGCATTTT. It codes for CASSFRAGGYQPQHF.

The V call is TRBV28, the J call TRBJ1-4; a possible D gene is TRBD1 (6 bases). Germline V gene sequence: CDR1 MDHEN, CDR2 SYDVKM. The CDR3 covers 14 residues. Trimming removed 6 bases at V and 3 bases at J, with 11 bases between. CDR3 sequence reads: CASRPGVPNEKLFF. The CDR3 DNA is TGTGCCAGCAGACCAGGGGTCCCTAATGAAAAACTGTTTTTT.

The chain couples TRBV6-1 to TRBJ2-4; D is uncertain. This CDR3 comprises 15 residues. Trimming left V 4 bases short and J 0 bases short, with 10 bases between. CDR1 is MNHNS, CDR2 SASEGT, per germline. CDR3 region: CASSGGKGAKNIQYF. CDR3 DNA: TGTGCCAGCAGTGGTGGGAAGGGAGCCAAAAACATTCAGTACTTC.

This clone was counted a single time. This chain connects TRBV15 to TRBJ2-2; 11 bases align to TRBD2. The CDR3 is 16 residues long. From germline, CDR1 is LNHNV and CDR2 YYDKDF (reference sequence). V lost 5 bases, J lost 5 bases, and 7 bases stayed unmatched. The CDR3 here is CATSLFRTSGTGELFF. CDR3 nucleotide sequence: TGTGCCACCAGCCTCTTCAGGACTAGCGGGACCGGGGAGCTGTTTTTT.